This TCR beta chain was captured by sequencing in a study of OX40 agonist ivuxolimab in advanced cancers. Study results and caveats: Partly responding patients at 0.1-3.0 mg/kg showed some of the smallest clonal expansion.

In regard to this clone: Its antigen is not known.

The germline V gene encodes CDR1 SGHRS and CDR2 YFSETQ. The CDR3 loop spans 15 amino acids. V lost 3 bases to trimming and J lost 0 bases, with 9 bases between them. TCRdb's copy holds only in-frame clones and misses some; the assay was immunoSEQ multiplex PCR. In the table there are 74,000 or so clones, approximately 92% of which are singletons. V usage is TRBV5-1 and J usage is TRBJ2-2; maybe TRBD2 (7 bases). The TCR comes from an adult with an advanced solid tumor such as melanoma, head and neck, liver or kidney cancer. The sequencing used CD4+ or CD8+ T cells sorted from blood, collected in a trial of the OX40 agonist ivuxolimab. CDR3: CASSWGGPNTGELFF. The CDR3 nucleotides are TGCGCCAGCAGCTGGGGGGGGCCGAACACCGGGGAGCTGTTTTTT.